The TCR beta chain described here comes from a study of T cells in Graves' hyperthyroidism and ophthalmopathy. Study-level results: Most thyroid clonotypes expanded above 0.001 were also detected in blood. In validation, the model predicted ophthalmopathy. These predictions came a median roughly 6.5 months before onset. Separation of ophthalmopathy from stable hyperthyroidism was achieved by a 13 V-J model.

Diagnostic decisions used clinical symptoms, serum thyroxine and TRAb, thyroid ultrasound and orbital computed tomography. As concerns this clonotype: The antigen remains unidentified. Relative to the germline gene, one junction end is altered; a read error may explain this.

CDR3 length: 14 residues. From RNA transcripts, TCR beta CDR3 regions were amplified. An initial round of RT-PCR targeting the TCR CDR3 relied on the HTBI primer set. From the multiplex PCR reads, TCRdb called clonotypes with MiXCR, one entry per CDR3 protein. The sample has 450,000 to 700,000 distinct CDR3 sequences; about 45% are singletons. The chain is built from TRBV12-3 or TRBV12-4 and TRBJ2-5, with D possibly TRBD2 on 6 matching bases. This TCR was sampled from an adult woman with Graves' disease, either hyperthyroidism or ophthalmopathy (not recorded which). Sequenced material: peripheral blood or thyroid tissue (not recorded which). CDR3 sequence (DNA): TGTGCCGGCAGTCAGTCGGGAGACGGGGAGACCCAGTACTTT. Its translation is CAGSQSGDGETQYF.